This T cell receptor beta chain was documented in a study of blood T cell repertoires in COVID-19. Overall study: The United States, Italy and Spain supplied acute and convalescent COVID-19 samples. Sources were T cells, B-cell-depleted T cells, or PBMCs; the material itself was cDNA or gDNA.

In the original processing: Reference gene primer amplification gave estimated nucleated cell counts. Assay used: immunoSEQ multiplex PCR; TCRdb lists only in-frame clones, some missing. V, J and clone size were drawn from that table, and D and trimming were deduced from the DNA. The sample includes tens of thousands of clones, around 89% seen only once; the top ten take around 12%. Germline assignment: CDR1 SGHAT and CDR2 FQDESV (reference sequence). The CDR3 extends over 16 amino acids. Germline trimming cut 1 base from V and 2 bases from J; bases unmatched to any gene: 3. The chain has TRBV11-1 and TRBJ1-5; 9 nucleotides align to TRBD1. The specimen was peripheral blood. The TCR was taken from a man aged 70-80 years with active or convalescent COVID-19. CDR3 protein: CASSLGTGAGNQPQHF. CDR3 DNA sequence: TGTGCCAGCAGCTTAGGGACAGGGGCCGGCAATCAGCCCCAGCATTTT.